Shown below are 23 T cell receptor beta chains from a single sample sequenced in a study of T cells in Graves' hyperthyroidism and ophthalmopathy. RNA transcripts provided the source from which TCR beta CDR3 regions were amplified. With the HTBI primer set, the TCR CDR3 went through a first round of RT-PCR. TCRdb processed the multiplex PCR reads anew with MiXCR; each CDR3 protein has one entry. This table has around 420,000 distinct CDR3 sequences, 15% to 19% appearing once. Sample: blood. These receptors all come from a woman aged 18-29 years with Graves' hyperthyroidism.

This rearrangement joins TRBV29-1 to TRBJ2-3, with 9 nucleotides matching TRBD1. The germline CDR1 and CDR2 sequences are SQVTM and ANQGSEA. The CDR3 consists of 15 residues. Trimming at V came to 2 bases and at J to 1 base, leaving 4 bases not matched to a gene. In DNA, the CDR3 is TGCAGCGTTGAACCCAGGACAGGGGGCACAGATACGCAGTATTTT. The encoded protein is CSVEPRTGGTDTQYF.

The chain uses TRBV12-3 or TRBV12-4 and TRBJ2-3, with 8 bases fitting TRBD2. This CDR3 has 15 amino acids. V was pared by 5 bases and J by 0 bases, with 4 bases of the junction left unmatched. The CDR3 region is CASSPTGGSTDTQYF. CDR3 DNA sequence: TGTGCCAGCAGTCCCACGGGGGGGAGCACAGATACGCAGTATTTT.

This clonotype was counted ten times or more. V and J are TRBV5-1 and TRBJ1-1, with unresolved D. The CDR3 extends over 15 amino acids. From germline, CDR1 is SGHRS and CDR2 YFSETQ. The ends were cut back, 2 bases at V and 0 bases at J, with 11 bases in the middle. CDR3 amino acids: CASSFGVPVNTEAFF. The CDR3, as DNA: TGCGCCAGCAGCTTCGGCGTCCCCGTGAACACTGAAGCTTTCTTT.

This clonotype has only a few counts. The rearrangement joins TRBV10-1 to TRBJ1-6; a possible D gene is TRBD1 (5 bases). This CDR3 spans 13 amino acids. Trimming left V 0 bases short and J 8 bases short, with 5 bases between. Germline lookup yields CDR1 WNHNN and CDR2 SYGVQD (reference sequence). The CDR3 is CASSESGDSPLHF. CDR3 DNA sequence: TGCGCCAGCAGTGAGTCGGGGGATTCACCCCTCCACTTT.

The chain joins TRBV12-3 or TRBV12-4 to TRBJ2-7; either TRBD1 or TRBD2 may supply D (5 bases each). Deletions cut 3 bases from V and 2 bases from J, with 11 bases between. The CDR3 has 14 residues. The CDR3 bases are TGTGCCAGCAGTTTCAGGGACGGCACCTACGAGCAGTACTTC. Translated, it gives CASSFRDGTYEQYF.

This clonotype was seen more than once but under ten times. CDR3 loop: CASRVSGDYNEQFF. CDR3 in DNA: TGCGCCAGCAGGGTGAGCGGGGACTACAATGAGCAGTTCTTC. V and J are TRBV5-1 and TRBJ2-1; 7 bases agree with TRBD2. Germline V lookup: CDR1 SGHRS, CDR2 YFSETQ. The CDR3 consists of 14 residues. V shed 5 bases, J shed 3 bases, and the junction held 5 bases outside the gene matches.

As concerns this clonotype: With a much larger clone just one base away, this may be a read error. Here the CDR3 reads CASSPPEVSEALF. CDR3 in DNA: TGTGCCAGCAGTCCCCCAGAGGTGAGTGAAGCTCTCTTT. The genes are TRBV12-3 or TRBV12-4 and TRBJ1-1; no clear D. There are 13 residues in the CDR3.

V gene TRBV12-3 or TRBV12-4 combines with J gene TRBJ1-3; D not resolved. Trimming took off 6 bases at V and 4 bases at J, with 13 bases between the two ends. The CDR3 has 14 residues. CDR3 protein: CASSQVTRGNTIYF. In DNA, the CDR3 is TGTGCCAGCAGCCAAGTGACGCGGGGAAACACCATATATTTT.

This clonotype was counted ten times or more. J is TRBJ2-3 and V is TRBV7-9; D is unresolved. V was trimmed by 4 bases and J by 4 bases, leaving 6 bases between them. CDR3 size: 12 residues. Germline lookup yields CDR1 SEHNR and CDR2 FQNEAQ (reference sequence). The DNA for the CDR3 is TGTGCCAGCAGCTGGGATGCAGATACGCAGTATTTT. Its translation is CASSWDADTQYF.

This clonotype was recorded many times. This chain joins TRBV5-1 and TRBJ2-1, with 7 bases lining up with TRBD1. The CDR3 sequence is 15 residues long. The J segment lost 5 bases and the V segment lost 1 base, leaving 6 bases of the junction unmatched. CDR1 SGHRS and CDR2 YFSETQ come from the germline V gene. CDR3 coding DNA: TGCGCCAGCAGCTTGTTACAGGGGTTGAACAATGAGCAGTTCTTC. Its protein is CASSLLQGLNNEQFF.

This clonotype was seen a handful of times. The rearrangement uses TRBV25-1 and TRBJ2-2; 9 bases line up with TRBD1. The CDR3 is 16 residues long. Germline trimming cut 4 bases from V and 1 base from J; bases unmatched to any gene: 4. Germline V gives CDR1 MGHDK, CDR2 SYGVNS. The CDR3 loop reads CASSGGQGVNTGELFF. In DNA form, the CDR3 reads TGTGCCAGCAGTGGGGGACAGGGTGTGAACACCGGGGAGCTGTTTTTT.

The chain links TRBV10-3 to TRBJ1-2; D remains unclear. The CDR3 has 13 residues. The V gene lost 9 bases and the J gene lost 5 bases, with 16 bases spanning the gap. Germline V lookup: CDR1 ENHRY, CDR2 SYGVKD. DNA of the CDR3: TGTGCCATGGCCGCGGCTTTACCTTATGGCTACACCTTC. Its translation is CAMAAALPYGYTF.

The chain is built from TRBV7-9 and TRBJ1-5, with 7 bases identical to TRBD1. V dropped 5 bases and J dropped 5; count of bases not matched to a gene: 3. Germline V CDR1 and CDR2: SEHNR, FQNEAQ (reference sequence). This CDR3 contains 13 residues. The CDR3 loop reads CASSAQGDQPQHF. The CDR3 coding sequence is TGTGCCAGCAGCGCCCAGGGGGATCAGCCCCAGCATTTT.

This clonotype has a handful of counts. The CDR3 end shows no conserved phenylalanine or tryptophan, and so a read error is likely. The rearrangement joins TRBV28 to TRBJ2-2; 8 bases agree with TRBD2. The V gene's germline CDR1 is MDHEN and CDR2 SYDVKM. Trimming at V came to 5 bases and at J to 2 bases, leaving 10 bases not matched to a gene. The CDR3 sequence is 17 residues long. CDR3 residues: CASSPPCRTSNTGELFS. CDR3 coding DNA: TGTGCCAGCAGTCCGCCGTGCCGGACTAGCAACACCGGGGAGCTGTTTTCT.

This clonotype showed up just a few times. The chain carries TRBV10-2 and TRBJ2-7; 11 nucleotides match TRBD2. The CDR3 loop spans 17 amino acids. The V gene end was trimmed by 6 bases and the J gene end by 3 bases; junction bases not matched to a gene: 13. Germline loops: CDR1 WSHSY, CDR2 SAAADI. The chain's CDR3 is CASSAIRPGTSGYEQYF. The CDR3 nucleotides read TGCGCCAGCAGCGCCATCAGACCCGGGACTAGCGGCTACGAGCAGTACTTC.

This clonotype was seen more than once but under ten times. The CDR3 protein is CATSDPTRLGGYTF. The CDR3 region has the DNA TGTGCCACCAGTGACCCCACCCGACTGGGTGGCTACACCTTC. The genes are TRBV24-1 and TRBJ1-2; D ambiguous. The CDR3 sequence is 14 residues long. Germline V CDR1 and CDR2: KGHDR, SFDVKD. V gave up 4 bases and J gave up 7 bases, with 15 bases separating them.

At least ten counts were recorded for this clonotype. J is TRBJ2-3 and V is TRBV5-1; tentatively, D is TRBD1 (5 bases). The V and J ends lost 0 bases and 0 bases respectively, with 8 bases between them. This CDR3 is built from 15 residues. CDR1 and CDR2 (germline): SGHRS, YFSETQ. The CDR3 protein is CASSLGQYSTDTQYF. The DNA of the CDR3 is TGCGCCAGCAGCTTGGGACAGTATAGCACAGATACGCAGTATTTT.

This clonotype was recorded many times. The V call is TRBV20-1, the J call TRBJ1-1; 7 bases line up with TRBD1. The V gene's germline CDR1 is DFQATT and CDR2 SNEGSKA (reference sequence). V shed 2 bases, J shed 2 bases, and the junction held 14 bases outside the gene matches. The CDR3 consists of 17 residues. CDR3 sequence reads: CSARLPTGMLGNTEAFF. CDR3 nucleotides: TGCAGTGCTAGACTCCCGACAGGGATGTTAGGAAACACTGAAGCTTTCTTT.

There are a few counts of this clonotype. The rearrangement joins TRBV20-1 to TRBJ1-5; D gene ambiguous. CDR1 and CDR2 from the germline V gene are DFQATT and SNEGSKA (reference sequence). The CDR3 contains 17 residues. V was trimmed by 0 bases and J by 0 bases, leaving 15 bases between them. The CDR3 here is CSARDPSAVYSNQPQHF. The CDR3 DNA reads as TGCAGTGCTAGAGATCCCTCGGCCGTATATAGCAATCAGCCCCAGCATTTT.

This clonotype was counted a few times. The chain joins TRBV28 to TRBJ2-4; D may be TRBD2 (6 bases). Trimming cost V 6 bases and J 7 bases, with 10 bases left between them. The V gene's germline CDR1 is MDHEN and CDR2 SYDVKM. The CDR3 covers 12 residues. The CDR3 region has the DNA TGTGCCAGCAGCAGCGCGGGGAACATTCAGTACTTC. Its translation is CASSSAGNIQYF.

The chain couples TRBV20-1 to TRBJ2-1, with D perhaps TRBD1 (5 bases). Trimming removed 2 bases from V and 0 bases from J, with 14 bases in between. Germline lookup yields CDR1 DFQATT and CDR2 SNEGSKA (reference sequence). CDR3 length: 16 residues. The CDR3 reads CSARFWSRGSYNEQFF. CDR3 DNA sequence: TGCAGTGCTAGATTTTGGTCTAGGGGCTCCTACAATGAGCAGTTCTTC.

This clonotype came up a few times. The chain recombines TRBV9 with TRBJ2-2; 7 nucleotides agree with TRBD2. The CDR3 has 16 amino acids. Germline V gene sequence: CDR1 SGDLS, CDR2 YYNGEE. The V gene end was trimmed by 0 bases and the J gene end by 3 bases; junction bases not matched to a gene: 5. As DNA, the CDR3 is TGTGCCAGCAGCGTAGACAGCGGGATTGACACCGGGGAGCTGTTTTTT. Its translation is CASSVDSGIDTGELFF. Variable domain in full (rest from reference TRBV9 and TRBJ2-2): DSGVTQTPKHLITATGQRVTLRCSPRSGDLSVYWYQQSLDQGLQFLIQYYNGEERAKGNILERFSAQQFPDLHSELNLSSLELGDSALYFCASSVDSGIDTGELFFGEGSRLTVL.

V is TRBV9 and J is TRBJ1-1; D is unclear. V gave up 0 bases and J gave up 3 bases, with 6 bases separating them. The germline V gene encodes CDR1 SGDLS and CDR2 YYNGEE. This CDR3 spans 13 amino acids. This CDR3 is CASSVDVDTEAFF. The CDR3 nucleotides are TGTGCCAGCAGCGTAGACGTGGACACTGAAGCTTTCTTT. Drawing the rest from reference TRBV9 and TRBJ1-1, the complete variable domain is DSGVTQTPKHLITATGQRVTLRCSPRSGDLSVYWYQQSLDQGLQFLIQYYNGEERAKGNILERFSAQQFPDLHSELNLSSLELGDSALYFCASSVDVDTEAFFGQGTRLTVV.